This TCR beta chain was captured by sequencing in a study of Ad26.COV2.S vaccination and SARS-CoV-2 variants. Assay used: immunoSEQ multiplex PCR; TCRdb lists only in-frame clones, some missing. Here the sample spans over 90,000 clones, about three quarters being singletons. Trimming pared 6 bases from V and 2 bases from J, leaving 11 bases between. Per the germline V gene, CDR1 is MDHEN and CDR2 is SYDVKM. CDR3 length: 14 amino acids. V gene TRBV28 combines with J gene TRBJ1-3; tentatively, D is TRBD1 (6 bases). The specimen was peripheral blood, collected after recovery from COVID-19. The receptor was isolated from a human donor who had recovered from COVID-19. In DNA form, the CDR3 reads TGTGCCAGCAGCGAGCAGGGGCCTGGAAACACCATATATTTT. Its protein is CASSEQGPGNTIYF.